The following is a T cell receptor (beta chain) sequence with its context. Its antigen remains unidentified. The source of the sample is a study of post-analysis software for immune sequencing data. The wider study: Recorded subtypes: relapsing-remitting, secondary progressive, progressive-relapsing; some patients unannotated.

Unique molecular identifiers featured in each of the TCR beta cDNA libraries. When about 1 to 11 million T cells were used, they gave about 550,000 cDNA molecules. TCRdb re-called the PCR reads through MiXCR, storing one row per CDR3 protein. The sample yields 820,000 or so distinct CDR3 sequences, around 53% seen once. The CDR3 is made up of 18 amino acids. The V and J ends lost 7 bases and 0 bases respectively, with 22 bases between them. CDR1 and CDR2 from the germline V gene are SGHVS and FQNEAQ. Study-wide results and caveats: With TRBV5-6, TRBV5-1 and TRBV20-1 included, 4 or 5 TRBV segments were more frequent in patients than in controls. Compared against controls, patients with multiple sclerosis displayed significantly lower normalized Chao1 diversity. F measure showed strong co-clustering of same-batch samples.

The V gene is TRBV7-8, the J gene TRBJ2-1; weak D call: TRBD2 (7 bases). The specimen was blood. This clonotype was sampled from a girl aged 5 to 17 with multiple sclerosis. CDR3 sequence (DNA): TGTGCCAGCACCCCACCCCTAGAGGCGGGGGCCTCCTACAATGAGCAGTTCTTC. Its translation is CASTPPLEAGASYNEQFF.